The present TCR beta chain was sequenced within a study of molecular identifiers for immune sequencing clone quantification. On this clonotype: A junction boundary mismatches the germline segment, possibly from a read error.

The CDR3 runs to 14 residues. Per the germline V gene, CDR1 is SGHVS and CDR2 is FNYEAQ. The use of previously described methods and listed TCR primers produced the bulk TCR libraries. From the PCR reads, TCRdb called clonotypes with MiXCR, one entry per CDR3 protein. The sample gives about 100,000 distinct CDR3 sequences, less than 35% of which show up once; roughly 9.3% is in the top ten. What was sequenced was naive CD8+ T cells from blood, with Jurkat cell RNA spiked in. Subset of the sample: FACS-sorted CD8+CD4-CCR7+CD45RA+ naive T cells. The TCR comes from a human donor in good health. Some libraries in this study had Jurkat cell RNA spiked in. This chain connects TRBV7-6 to TRBJ2-2, with a weak D call TRBD2 (5 bases). The CDR3, as DNA: TGTGCCAGCAGCCGAGTACCCGACACCGGGGAGCTGTATTTT. Translated: CASSRVPDTGELYF.